This TCR beta chain was documented in a study of cytomegalovirus exposure and HLA in healthy donors. In its sample, this clone was seen a few times. Its specificity is not known. Regarding the study as a whole: A later analysis linked a missense DCLRE1C variant to TCR beta V- and J-gene trimming. Using the classifier, cytomegalovirus status was reportedly diagnosed with high specificity and sensitivity. Beyond CMV serostatus, there was no information to go on about immune exposure. About 87% or about 30% of the time was how often most TCR beta V segments were productive, according to an earlier analysis.

The CDR3 contains 14 residues. CDR1 and CDR2 from the germline V gene are LNHDA and SQIVND (reference sequence). Trimming cost V 7 bases and J 2 bases; bases outside gene matches: 2. Primers: 60 Vbeta forward and 13 Jbeta reverse. The repertoire was sequenced with immunoSEQ multiplex PCR; TCRdb's copy has only in-frame clones and lacks some. The data contain under 70,000 clones, 60% to 80% of them singletons. This TCR was recovered from a female donor in good health and CMV-seronegative. Sequenced material: PBMCs. The V and J genes are TRBV19 and TRBJ2-6, with 7 positions matching TRBD1. CDR3 bases: TGTGCCAGTATCGACAGGGCTGGGGCCAACGTCCTGACTTTC. As protein: CASIDRAGANVLTF.